This TCR beta chain was sequenced in a study of molecular identifiers for immune sequencing clone quantification. Based on a CD8+CD4-CCR7+CD45RA+ profile, naive CD8 T cells were sorted. MiXCR, run by TCRdb on the PCR reads, gives a single entry per CDR3 protein. The sample comprises some 65,000 distinct CDR3 sequences, 18% of which are singletons, and around 1.5% rests with the top ten. The sample was naive CD8+ T cells from blood, with Jurkat cell RNA spiked in. Subset indicated: FACS-sorted CD8+CD4-CCR7+CD45RA+ naive T cells. This receptor was taken from a human donor in good health. Some libraries in this study had Jurkat cell RNA spiked in.

CDR3 amino acids: CASSPKPRGGEQYF. The CDR3 DNA follows: TGTGCCAGCAGTCCCAAACCCAGGGGAGGCGAGCAGTACTTC. The chain combines TRBV12-3 or TRBV12-4 with TRBJ2-7; D tentatively fits TRBD1 or TRBD2 (6 bases each). V dropped 5 bases and J dropped 6 bases, with 17 bases sitting between them. The CDR3 is 14 residues long.